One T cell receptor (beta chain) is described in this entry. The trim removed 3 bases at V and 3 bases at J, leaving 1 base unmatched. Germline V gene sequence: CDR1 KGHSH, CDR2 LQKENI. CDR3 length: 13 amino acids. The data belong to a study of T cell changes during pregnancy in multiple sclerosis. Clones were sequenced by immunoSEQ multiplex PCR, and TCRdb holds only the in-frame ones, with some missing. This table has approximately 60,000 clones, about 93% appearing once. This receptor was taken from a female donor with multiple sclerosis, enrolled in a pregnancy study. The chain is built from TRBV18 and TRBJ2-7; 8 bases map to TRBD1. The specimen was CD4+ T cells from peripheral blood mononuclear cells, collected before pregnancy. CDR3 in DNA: TGTGCCAGCTCACCGGGACAGGACTACGAGCAGTACTTC. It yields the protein CASSPGQDYEQYF.